This T cell receptor (beta chain) appears in the sequencing data of a study of OX40 agonist ivuxolimab in advanced cancers. The germline gives CDR1 SGDLS, CDR2 YYNGEE. Trimming pared 0 bases from V and 4 bases from J, leaving 8 bases between. This CDR3 has 14 residues. Method: immunoSEQ multiplex PCR; TCRdb's copy keeps in-frame clones and lacks some. Here the sample spans 95,000 to 150,000 clones, 80% to 90% being singletons. V is TRBV9 and J is TRBJ2-1; D remains unclear. Sequencing used CD4+ or CD8+ T cells sorted from blood, obtained in a trial of the OX40 agonist ivuxolimab. This sequence was found in an adult with an advanced solid tumor such as melanoma, head and neck, liver or kidney cancer. The CDR3 nucleotides read TGTGCCAGCAGCGTAGGGGGTGGATACAATGAGCAGTTCTTC. Protein sequence: CASSVGGGYNEQFF.